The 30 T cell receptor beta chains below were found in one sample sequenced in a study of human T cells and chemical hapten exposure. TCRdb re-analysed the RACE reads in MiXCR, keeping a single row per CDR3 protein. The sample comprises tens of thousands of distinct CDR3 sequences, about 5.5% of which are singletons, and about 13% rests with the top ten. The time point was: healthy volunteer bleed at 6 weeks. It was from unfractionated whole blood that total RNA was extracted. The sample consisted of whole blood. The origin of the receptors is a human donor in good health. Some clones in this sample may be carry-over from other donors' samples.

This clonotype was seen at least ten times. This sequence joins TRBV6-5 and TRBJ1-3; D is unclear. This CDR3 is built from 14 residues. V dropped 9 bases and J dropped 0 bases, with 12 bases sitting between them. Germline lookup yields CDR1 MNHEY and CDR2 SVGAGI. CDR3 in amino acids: CASSEQSSGNTIYF. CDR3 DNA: TGTGCCAGTTCTGAACAGTCCTCTGGAAACACCATATATTTT.

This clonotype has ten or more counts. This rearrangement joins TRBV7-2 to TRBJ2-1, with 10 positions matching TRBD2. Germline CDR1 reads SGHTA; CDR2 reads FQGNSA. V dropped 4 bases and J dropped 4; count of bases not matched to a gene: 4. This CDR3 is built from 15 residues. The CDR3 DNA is TGTGCCAGCAGCTCCGGGACTAGCGAGTACAATGAGCAGTTCTTC. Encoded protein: CASSSGTSEYNEQFF.

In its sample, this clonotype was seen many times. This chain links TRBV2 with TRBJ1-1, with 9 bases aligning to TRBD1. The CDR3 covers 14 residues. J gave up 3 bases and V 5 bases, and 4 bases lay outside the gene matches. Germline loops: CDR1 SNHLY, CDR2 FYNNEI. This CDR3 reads CASSIRDRDTEAFF. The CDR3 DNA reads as TGTGCCAGCAGTATCCGGGACAGGGACACTGAAGCTTTCTTT.

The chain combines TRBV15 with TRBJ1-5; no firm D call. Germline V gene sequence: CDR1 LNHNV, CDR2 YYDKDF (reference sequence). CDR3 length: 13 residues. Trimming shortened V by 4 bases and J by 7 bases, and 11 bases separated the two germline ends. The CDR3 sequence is CATSTNHGQPQHF. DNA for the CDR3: TGTGCCACCAGCACTAACCACGGCCAGCCCCAGCATTTT.

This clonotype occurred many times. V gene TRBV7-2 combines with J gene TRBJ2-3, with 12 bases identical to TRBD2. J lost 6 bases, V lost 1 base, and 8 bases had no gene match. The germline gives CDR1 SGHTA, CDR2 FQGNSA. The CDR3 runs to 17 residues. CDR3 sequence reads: CASSLGTSSGGADTQYF. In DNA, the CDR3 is TGTGCCAGCAGCTTAGGGACATCTAGCGGGGGGGCCGATACGCAGTATTTT.

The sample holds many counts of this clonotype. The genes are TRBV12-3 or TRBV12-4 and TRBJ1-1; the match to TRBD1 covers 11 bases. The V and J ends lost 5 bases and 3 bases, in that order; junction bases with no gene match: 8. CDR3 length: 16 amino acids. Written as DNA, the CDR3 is TGTGCCAGCAGTCCCCAAGGACAGGGGGCGCACACTGAAGCTTTCTTT. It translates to CASSPQGQGAHTEAFF.

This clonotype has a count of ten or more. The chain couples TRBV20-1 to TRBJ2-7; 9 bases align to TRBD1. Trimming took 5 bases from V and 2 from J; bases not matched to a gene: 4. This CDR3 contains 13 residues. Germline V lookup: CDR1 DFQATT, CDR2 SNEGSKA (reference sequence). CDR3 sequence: CSAPGTGPYEQYF. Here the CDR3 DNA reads TGCAGTGCTCCCGGGACAGGGCCCTACGAGCAGTACTTC.

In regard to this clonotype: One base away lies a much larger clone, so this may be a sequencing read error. The chain's CDR3 is CASSLFRAASTDMQYF. The DNA of the CDR3 is TGTGCCAGCAGCTTGTTCAGGGCGGCTAGCACAGATATGCAGTATTTT. The rearrangement uses TRBV5-5 and TRBJ2-3; D possibly matches TRBD1 or TRBD2 (5 bases each). From germline, CDR1 is SGHKS and CDR2 YYEKEE (reference sequence). The CDR3 has 16 amino acids.

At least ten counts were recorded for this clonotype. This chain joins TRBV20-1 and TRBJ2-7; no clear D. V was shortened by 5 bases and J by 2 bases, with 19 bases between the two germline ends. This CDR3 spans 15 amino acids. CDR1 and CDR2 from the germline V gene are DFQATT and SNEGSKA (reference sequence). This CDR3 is CSAPTPTLTTYEQYF. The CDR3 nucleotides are TGCAGTGCTCCAACACCGACCCTAACGACCTACGAGCAGTACTTC.

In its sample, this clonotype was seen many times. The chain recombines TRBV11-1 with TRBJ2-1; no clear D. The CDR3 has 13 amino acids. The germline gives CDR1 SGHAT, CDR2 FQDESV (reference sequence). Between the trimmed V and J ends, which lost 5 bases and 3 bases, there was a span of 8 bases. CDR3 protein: CASSLRGYNEQFF. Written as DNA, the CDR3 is TGTGCCAGCAGCCTCCGAGGCTACAATGAGCAGTTCTTC.

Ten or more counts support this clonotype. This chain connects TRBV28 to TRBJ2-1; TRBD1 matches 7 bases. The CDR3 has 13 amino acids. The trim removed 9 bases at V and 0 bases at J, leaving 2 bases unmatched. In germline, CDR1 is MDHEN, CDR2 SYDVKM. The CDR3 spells CASGDSSYNEQFF. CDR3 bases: TGTGCCAGTGGGGACAGCTCCTACAATGAGCAGTTCTTC.

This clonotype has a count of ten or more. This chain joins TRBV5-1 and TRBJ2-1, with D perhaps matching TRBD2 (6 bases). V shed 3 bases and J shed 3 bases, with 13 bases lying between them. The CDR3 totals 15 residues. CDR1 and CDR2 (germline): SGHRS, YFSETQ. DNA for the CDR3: TGCGCCAGCAGCTATACCGGGACTGGCTACAATGAGCAGTTCTTC. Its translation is CASSYTGTGYNEQFF.

In DNA form, the CDR3 reads TGCAGCGTTTCCCGTGCTAGCGGGATTTCCAATGAGCAGTTCTTC. Protein product: CSVSRASGISNEQFF. This rearrangement joins TRBV29-1 to TRBJ2-1, with TRBD2 identical over 9 bases. The CDR3 contains 15 residues. Germline V gene lookup returns CDR1 SQVTM and CDR2 ANQGSEA. With V trimmed by 5 bases and J by 6 bases, 11 bases remained unmatched.

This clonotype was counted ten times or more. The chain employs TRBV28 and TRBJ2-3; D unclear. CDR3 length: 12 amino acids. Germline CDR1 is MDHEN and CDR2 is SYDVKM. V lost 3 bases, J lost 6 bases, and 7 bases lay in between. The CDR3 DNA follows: TGTGCCAGCAGTTTTCTTGGGGATACGCAGTATTTT. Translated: CASSFLGDTQYF.

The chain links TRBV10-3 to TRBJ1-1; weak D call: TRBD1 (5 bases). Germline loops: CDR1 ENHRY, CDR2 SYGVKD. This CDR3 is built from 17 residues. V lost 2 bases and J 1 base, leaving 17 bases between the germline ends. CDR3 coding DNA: TGTGCCATCAGTGAGGTTAATCGGGCAGGGAGGAACACTGAAGCTTTCTTT. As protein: CAISEVNRAGRNTEAFF.

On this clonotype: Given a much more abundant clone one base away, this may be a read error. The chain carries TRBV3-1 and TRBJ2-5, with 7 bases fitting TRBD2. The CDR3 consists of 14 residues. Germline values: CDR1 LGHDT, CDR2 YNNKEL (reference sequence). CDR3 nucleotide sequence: TGTGCCAGCAGCCTGGGCGGGAGAACCGAGACCCTGTACTTC. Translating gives CASSLGGRTETLYF.

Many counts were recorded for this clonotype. This CDR3 is CASSLRTSGGAGQYF. CDR3 in DNA: TGCGCCAGCAGCTTGAGAACTAGCGGGGGGGCCGGGCAGTATTTT. The rearrangement joins TRBV5-1 to TRBJ2-3; 13 bases agree with TRBD2. Germline V CDR1 and CDR2: SGHRS, YFSETQ. The CDR3 runs 15 residues. The V gene end was trimmed by 1 base and the J gene end by 11 bases; junction bases not matched to a gene: 7.

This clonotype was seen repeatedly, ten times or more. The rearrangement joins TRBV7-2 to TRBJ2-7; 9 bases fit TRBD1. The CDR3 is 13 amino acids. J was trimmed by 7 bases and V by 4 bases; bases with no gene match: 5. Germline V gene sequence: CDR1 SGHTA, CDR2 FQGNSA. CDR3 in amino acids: CASSSRQGGEQYF. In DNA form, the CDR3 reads TGTGCCAGCAGCTCCCGACAGGGGGGAGAGCAGTACTTC.

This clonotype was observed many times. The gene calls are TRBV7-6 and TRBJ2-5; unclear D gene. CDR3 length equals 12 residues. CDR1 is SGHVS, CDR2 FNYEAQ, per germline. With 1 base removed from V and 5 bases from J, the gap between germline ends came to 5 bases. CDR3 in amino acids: CASSLESETQYF. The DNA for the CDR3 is TGTGCCAGCAGCTTAGAGTCGGAGACCCAGTACTTC. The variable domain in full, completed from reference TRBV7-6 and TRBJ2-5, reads GAGVSQSPRYKVTKRGQDVALRCDPISGHVSLYWYRQALGQGPEFLTYFNYEAQQDKSGLPNDRFSAERPEGSISTLTIQRTEQRDSAMYRCASSLESETQYFGPGTRLLVL.

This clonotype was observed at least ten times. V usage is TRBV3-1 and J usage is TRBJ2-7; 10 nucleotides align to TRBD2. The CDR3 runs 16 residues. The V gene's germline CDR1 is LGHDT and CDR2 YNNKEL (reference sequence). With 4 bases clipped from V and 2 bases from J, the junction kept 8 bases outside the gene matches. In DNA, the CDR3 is TGTGCCAGCAGCCCACCGGGACTAGCGAGTACCTACGAGCAGTACTTC. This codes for CASSPPGLASTYEQYF.

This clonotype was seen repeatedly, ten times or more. The CDR3, as DNA: TGCGCCAGCAGCTTGGATTCGGACAGGGCTCTCTATGGCTACACCTTC. Its translation: CASSLDSDRALYGYTF. The chain couples TRBV5-1 to TRBJ1-2; TRBD1 agrees at 8 bases. The V gene end was trimmed by 0 bases and the J gene end by 4 bases; junction bases not matched to a gene: 8. The CDR3 length is 16 residues. CDR1 is SGHRS, CDR2 YFSETQ, per germline.

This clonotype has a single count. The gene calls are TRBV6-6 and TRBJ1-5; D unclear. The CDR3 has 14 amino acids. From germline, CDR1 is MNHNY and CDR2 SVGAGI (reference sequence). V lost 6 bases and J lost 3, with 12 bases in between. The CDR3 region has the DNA TGTGCCAGCAGCCCCGTAAGGGACAATCAGCCCCAGCATTTT. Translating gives CASSPVRDNQPQHF.

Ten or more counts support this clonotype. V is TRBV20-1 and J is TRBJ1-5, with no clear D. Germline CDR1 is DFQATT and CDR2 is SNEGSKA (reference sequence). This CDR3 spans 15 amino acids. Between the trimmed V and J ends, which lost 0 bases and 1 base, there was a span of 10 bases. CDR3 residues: CSARDPGMSNQPQHF. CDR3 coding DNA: TGCAGTGCTAGAGATCCAGGTATGAGCAATCAGCCCCAGCATTTT.

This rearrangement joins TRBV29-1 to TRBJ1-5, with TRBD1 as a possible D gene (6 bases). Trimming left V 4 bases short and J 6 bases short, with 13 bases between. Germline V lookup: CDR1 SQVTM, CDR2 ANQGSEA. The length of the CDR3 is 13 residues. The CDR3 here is CSVVAGVGQPQHF. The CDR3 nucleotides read TGCAGCGTTGTCGCAGGGGTTGGTCAGCCCCAGCATTTT.

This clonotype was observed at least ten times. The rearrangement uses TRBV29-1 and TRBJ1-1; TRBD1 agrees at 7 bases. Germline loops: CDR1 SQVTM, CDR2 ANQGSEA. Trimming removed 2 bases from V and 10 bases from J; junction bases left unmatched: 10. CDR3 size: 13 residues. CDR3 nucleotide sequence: TGCAGCGTTGAAATGGGCAGGGGGGGTGTAGCTTTCTTT. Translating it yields CSVEMGRGGVAFF.

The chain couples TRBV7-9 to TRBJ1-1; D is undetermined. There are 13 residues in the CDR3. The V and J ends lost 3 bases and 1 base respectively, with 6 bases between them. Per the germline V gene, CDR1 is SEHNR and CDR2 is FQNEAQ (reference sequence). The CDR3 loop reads CASSFDGNTEAFF. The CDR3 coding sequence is TGTGCCAGCAGCTTCGACGGGAACACTGAAGCTTTCTTT.

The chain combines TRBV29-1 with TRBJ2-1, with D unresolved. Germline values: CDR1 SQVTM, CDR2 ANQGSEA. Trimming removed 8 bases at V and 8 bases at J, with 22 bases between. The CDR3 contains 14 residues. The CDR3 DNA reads TGCAGCATCCCCCCGGAATCGCATTCTTATGAGCAGTTCTTC. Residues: CSIPPESHSYEQFF.

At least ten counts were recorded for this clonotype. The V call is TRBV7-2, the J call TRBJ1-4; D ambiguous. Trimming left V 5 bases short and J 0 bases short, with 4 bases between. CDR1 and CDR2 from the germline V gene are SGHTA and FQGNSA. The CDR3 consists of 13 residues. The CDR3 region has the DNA TGTGCCAGCAGCCCCTCAACTAATGAAAAACTGTTTTTT. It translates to CASSPSTNEKLFF. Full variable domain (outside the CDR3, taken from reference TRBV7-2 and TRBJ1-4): GAGVSQSPSNKVTEKGKDVELRCDPISGHTALYWYRQSLGQGLEFLIYFQGNSAPDKSGLPSDRFSAERTGGSVSTLTIQRTQQEDSAVYLCASSPSTNEKLFFGSGTQLSVL.

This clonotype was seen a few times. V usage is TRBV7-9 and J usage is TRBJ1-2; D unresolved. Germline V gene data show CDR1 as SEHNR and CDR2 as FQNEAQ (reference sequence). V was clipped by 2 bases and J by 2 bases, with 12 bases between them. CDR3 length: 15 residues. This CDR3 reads CASSLRPLGNYGYTF. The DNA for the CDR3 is TGTGCCAGCAGCTTAAGGCCTCTCGGAAACTATGGCTACACCTTC.

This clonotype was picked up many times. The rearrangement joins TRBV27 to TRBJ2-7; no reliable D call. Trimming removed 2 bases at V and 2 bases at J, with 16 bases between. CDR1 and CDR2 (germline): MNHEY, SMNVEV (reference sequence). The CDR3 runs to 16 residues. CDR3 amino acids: CASSLHVESSTYEQYF. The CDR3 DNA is TGTGCCAGCAGTTTACATGTGGAATCCTCAACCTACGAGCAGTACTTC.